This entry describes one T cell receptor (beta chain). Its antigen is still unknown. The CDR3 extends over 12 amino acids. CDR1 and CDR2 (germline): SNHLY, FYNNEI. The V gene lost 4 bases and the J gene lost 13 bases, with 13 bases spanning the gap. The record originates from a study of cytomegalovirus exposure and HLA in healthy donors. Study background: The same platform was used for the 120 or so validation repertoires as for the roughly 730 first-cohort repertoires, as reported in a later analysis.

Measured with immunoSEQ multiplex PCR; TCRdb has only the in-frame clones, and not every one. Among 50,000 to 65,000 clones listed, roughly nine tenths were seen once. General study findings and limits: Cytomegalovirus-associated status was assigned to more than 150 TCR beta chains. For most TCR sequences rarity was the rule, although some public TCRs occurred in many donors. Confirmation in vitro established that a few CMV-associated chains were specific for CMV antigens.

The sequenced material came from PBMCs. This chain connects TRBV2 to TRBJ2-2; maybe TRBD2 (5 bases). The TCR originated in a woman aged 18-29 years in good health and CMV-seropositive. CDR3 bases: TGTGCCAGCAGTGCGGACTTACTGGCGCTGTTTTTT. Amino acid sequence: CASSADLLALFF.